What follows is one T cell receptor (beta chain) and its context. Construction of TCR beta libraries relied on iRepertoire HTBI primers and on Arm-PCR targeting CDR3 regions. TCRdb recomputed calls from the multiplex PCR reads with MiXCR, one row per CDR3 protein. The table lists about 660,000 distinct CDR3 sequences, about 30% of them singletons. These data belong to a study of regulatory T cells in long-lasting Graves disease. The time point was: persistent/refractory GD, antithyroid drugs over 5 years with positive TRAb. Preparation of the TCR library used RNA extracted from PBMCs. American Thyroid Association guidelines defined Graves' disease diagnosis. The receptor comes from a female donor with Graves disease. The sample consisted of peripheral blood mononuclear cells (PBMCs), taken when the disease was refractory, from a patient treated with antithyroid drugs.

CDR3 region: CASSSPGGLGYTF. The CDR3 DNA follows: TGTGCCAGCAGCTCCCCAGGGGGCTTAGGCTACACCTTC. The chain combines TRBV7-3 with TRBJ1-2; TRBD1 matches at 8 bases. V trimming: 4 bases; J trimming: 8 bases; junction bases outside the gene matches: 6. Looked up from germline, CDR1 is SGHTA and CDR2 is FQGTGA. CDR3 length: 13 amino acids.